The 11 T cell receptor beta chains below were found in one sample sequenced in a study of blood T cells in healthy people across ages. A sample-barcoded 5' primer and a J-beta primer mix were used in a second PCR of roughly 7 to 11 cycles. Using its own MiXCR run on the 5' RACE reads, TCRdb lists one record per CDR3 protein. The table lists more than 650,000 distinct CDR3 sequences, about a fifth of them singletons. The sample consisted of blood. The receptor source for this set is an older man in good health.

The chain has TRBV7-2 and TRBJ1-2; D not certain. Germline V gives CDR1 SGHTA, CDR2 FQGNSA. This CDR3 comprises 14 residues. The ends were cut back, 0 bases at V and 7 bases at J, with 12 bases in the middle. CDR3 bases: TGTGCCAGCAGCTTAGCGTGGGATAGCTCTGGCTACACCTTC. It translates to CASSLAWDSSGYTF.

A few counts support this clonotype. The chain combines TRBV5-1 with TRBJ2-3, with D possibly being TRBD1 (6 bases). The CDR3 extends over 15 amino acids. In germline, CDR1 is SGHRS, CDR2 YFSETQ. The V and J ends lost 3 bases and 6 bases respectively, with 17 bases between them. CDR3: CASSSTGNFADTQYF. For the CDR3, the DNA is TGCGCCAGCAGCTCAACAGGGAATTTCGCGGATACGCAGTATTTT. The variable domain in full, completed from reference TRBV5-1 and TRBJ2-3, reads KAGVTQTPRYLIKTRGQQVTLSCSPISGHRSVSWYQQTPGQGLQFLFEYFSETQRNKGNFPGRFSGRQFSNSRSEMNVSTLELGDSALYLCASSSTGNFADTQYFGPGTRLTVL.

This clonotype was seen more than once but under ten times. This sequence joins TRBV10-3 and TRBJ2-3; D is possibly TRBD1 or TRBD2 (5 bases each). Germline assignment: CDR1 ENHRY and CDR2 SYGVKD. The CDR3 is made up of 15 amino acids. V was cut by 3 bases and J by 2 bases, with 12 bases left in between. The CDR3 spells CAISDSGTATDTQYF. Written as DNA, the CDR3 is TGTGCCATCAGTGATTCCGGGACCGCCACAGATACGCAGTATTTT.

The rearrangement uses TRBV20-1 and TRBJ2-1; 9 nucleotides line up with TRBD1. The germline CDR1 and CDR2 sequences are DFQATT and SNEGSKA (reference sequence). Losses at the gene ends were 2 bases for V and 0 bases for J; bases not matched to a gene: 5. This CDR3 is 16 amino acids long. The CDR3 here is CSARQRQGGSYNEQFF. CDR3 nucleotide sequence: TGCAGTGCTAGACAACGACAGGGGGGCTCCTACAATGAGCAGTTCTTC.

The genes are TRBV4-1 and TRBJ2-2; D perhaps matches TRBD1 (6 bases). V lost 0 bases, J lost 7 bases, and 15 bases lay in between. Germline V gene lookup returns CDR1 MGHRA and CDR2 YSYEKL. This CDR3 region has 16 residues. In DNA form, the CDR3 reads TGCGCCAGCAGCCAAGATACGGGCAACAGGGTCGGGGAGCTGTTTTTT. This encodes CASSQDTGNRVGELFF.

This clonotype was observed a few times. The chain joins TRBV5-1 to TRBJ2-1; D remains ambiguous. V was shortened by 4 bases and J by 10 bases, with 9 bases between the two germline ends. Germline values: CDR1 SGHRS, CDR2 YFSETQ. This CDR3 spans 11 amino acids. The chain's CDR3 is CASSISREQFF. In DNA, the CDR3 is TGCGCCAGCAGCATTAGTCGAGAGCAGTTCTTC.

The V gene is TRBV7-2, the J gene TRBJ2-1; D might be TRBD2 (6 bases). V shed 2 bases and J shed 2 bases, with 13 bases lying between them. Germline loops: CDR1 SGHTA, CDR2 FQGNSA. This CDR3 contains 16 residues. CDR3 loop: CASSLPHSGPYNEQFF. The DNA for the CDR3 is TGTGCCAGCAGCTTACCGCATAGCGGACCCTACAATGAGCAGTTCTTC.

A few counts support this clonotype. The chain recombines TRBV12-3 or TRBV12-4 with TRBJ2-5, with TRBD2 identical over 11 bases. The CDR3 length is 15 residues. Unmatched junction bases numbered 5, after V lost 3 bases and J lost 5 bases. The CDR3 spells CASSFGTSGGETQYF. CDR3 in DNA: TGTGCCAGCAGTTTCGGGACTAGCGGTGGGGAGACCCAGTACTTC.

This clonotype came up many times. V gene TRBV7-2 combines with J gene TRBJ2-3, with D uncertain. This CDR3 region has 10 residues. Germline CDR1 and CDR2: SGHTA and FQGNSA. V lost 4 bases to trimming and J lost 7 bases, with 3 bases between them. The CDR3 here is CASSSHTQYF. As DNA, the CDR3 is TGTGCCAGCAGCTCCCATACGCAGTATTTT.

This chain uses TRBV5-5 with TRBJ2-5; 9 bases line up with TRBD2. TRBJ2-1 explains the end of the DNA better; the J call may be wrong. Per germline, CDR1 SGHKS and CDR2 YYEKEE (reference sequence). The length of the CDR3 is 13 residues. The CDR3 here is CASSLGLAGVQFF. As DNA, the CDR3 is TGTGCCAGCAGCTTGGGTTTAGCGGGAGTACAGTTCTTC.

The CDR3 sequence is CASSAPILGGINGYTF. The CDR3 DNA follows: TGTGCCAGCAGCGCACCCATACTCGGGGGGATTAATGGCTACACCTTC. The chain couples TRBV9 to TRBJ1-2; D may be TRBD1 (5 bases). Trimming removed 3 bases from V and 6 bases from J, with 21 bases in between. This CDR3 region has 16 residues. Germline V gene sequence: CDR1 SGDLS, CDR2 YYNGEE.